What follows are 24 T cell receptor beta chains derived from one specimen sequenced in a study of technical replicates of blood from a few donors. Profiling relied on immunoSEQ multiplex PCR, and the TCRdb table lists in-frame clones only, not all of them. The sample shows more than 90,000 clones, roughly 95% of them seen only once. Sequencing input: T cells isolated from PBMCs. The receptors here all came from a human donor in good health.

The V call is TRBV4-1, the J call TRBJ2-3; TRBD2 agrees at 11 bases. This CDR3 spans 18 amino acids. With 0 bases clipped from V and 1 base from J, the junction kept 6 bases outside the gene matches. Germline CDR1 is MGHRA and CDR2 is YSYEKL. DNA for the CDR3: TGCGCCAGCAGCCAAGATCCGGTAGCGGGAGGGGGCACAGATACGCAGTATTTT. Translated: CASSQDPVAGGGTDTQYF.

This clone has only one observation. V and J are TRBV28 and TRBJ2-1; 7 nucleotides agree with TRBD1. With V trimmed by 6 bases and J by 6 bases, 11 bases remained unmatched. This CDR3 spans 15 amino acids. Germline V CDR1 and CDR2: MDHEN, SYDVKM. CDR3 amino acids: CASSRTGDKGNEQFF. The CDR3 DNA sequence: TGTGCCAGCAGCCGAACAGGGGATAAAGGCAATGAGCAGTTCTTC.

The chain combines TRBV6-5 with TRBJ2-1, with 11 bases identical to TRBD1. CDR1 and CDR2 (germline): MNHEY, SVGAGI. The CDR3 runs to 14 residues. V was clipped by 7 bases and J by 8 bases; unmatched bases: 7. CDR3 DNA: TGTGCCAGCACCTCCGGGACAGGGGGAGATGAGCAGTTCTTC. Translation: CASTSGTGGDEQFF.

The gene calls are TRBV5-1 and TRBJ2-7; 9 bases line up with TRBD2. The germline V gene has CDR1 SGHRS and CDR2 YFSETQ. The CDR3 sequence is 15 residues long. V was pared by 1 base and J by 5 bases, with 7 bases of the junction left unmatched. CDR3 amino acids: CASSLNSGGRDEQYF. CDR3 DNA sequence: TGCGCCAGCAGCTTGAATAGCGGCGGGAGGGACGAGCAGTACTTC.

The chain uses TRBV6-1 and TRBJ2-5; D may be TRBD1 (6 bases). Trimming removed 6 bases from V and 4 bases from J, with 18 bases in between. Germline V gene sequence: CDR1 MNHNS, CDR2 SASEGT. The CDR3 covers 15 residues. CDR3 protein: CASSLNRANGETQYF. In DNA form, the CDR3 reads TGTGCCAGCAGCCTCAACAGGGCTAATGGAGAGACCCAGTACTTC.

The chain's CDR3 is CASMQYGSSYEQYF. The DNA of the CDR3 is TGTGCCAGCATGCAATATGGGAGCTCCTACGAGCAGTACTTC. The chain employs TRBV21-1 and TRBJ2-7; the listed D gene, TRBD2, was not tested against the DNA. TRBV21-1 is described as a pseudogene. The CDR3 contains 14 residues.

The rearrangement uses TRBV14 and TRBJ2-3; possible D gene TRBD2, 7 bases. The CDR3 length is 17 residues. Germline CDR1 and CDR2: SGHDN and FVKESK. Trimming left V 2 bases short and J 6 bases short, with 21 bases between. The CDR3 nucleotides are TGTGCCAGCAGCCAACCCTTGGGGGGGGGCCCCCAGGATACGCAGTATTTT. It encodes CASSQPLGGGPQDTQYF.

The V and J genes are TRBV5-1 and TRBJ2-1, with D possibly being TRBD2 (6 bases). Germline V lookup: CDR1 SGHRS, CDR2 YFSETQ. Trimming cost V 4 bases and J 10 bases, with 15 bases left between them. This CDR3 has 13 amino acids. The DNA for the CDR3 is TGCGCCAGCAGCCCTTGGGGGACTGAAGAGCAGTTCTTC. It encodes CASSPWGTEEQFF.

The chain has TRBV27 and TRBJ2-7; TRBD1 might be the D (6 bases). Germline-derived CDR1 and CDR2 are MNHEY and SMNVEV (reference sequence). Trimming removed 8 bases at V and 3 bases at J, with 11 bases between. CDR3 length: 12 residues. The CDR3 region has the DNA TGTGCCAGCGGGACACGGCACTACGAGCAGTACTTC. Its translation: CASGTRHYEQYF.

V gene TRBV10-3 combines with J gene TRBJ2-1; TRBD1 aligns across 10 bases. This CDR3 has 15 residues. CDR1 is ENHRY and CDR2 is SYGVKD in the germline V gene. V shed 6 bases and J 9 bases; nucleotides not matched to a gene: 11. This CDR3 reads CAISQTGGASGEQFF. CDR3 DNA: TGTGCCATCAGCCAGACAGGGGGCGCGTCTGGTGAGCAGTTCTTC.

The chain employs TRBV12-5 and TRBJ2-1, with TRBD2 matching 8 bases. With V trimmed by 0 bases and J by 0 bases, 7 bases remained unmatched. The CDR3 has 18 residues. Germline V gene lookup returns CDR1 LGHNT and CDR2 FRNRAP. The CDR3: CASGLVDSGAGSYNEQFF. The DNA for the CDR3 is TGTGCTAGTGGTTTGGTGGATAGCGGGGCTGGCTCCTACAATGAGCAGTTCTTC. The full variable domain, completed using reference TRBV12-5 and TRBJ2-1, is DARVTQTPRHKVTEMGQEVTMRCQPILGHNTVFWYRQTMMQGLELLAYFRNRAPLDDSGMPKDRFSAEMPDATLATLKIQPSEPRDSAVYFCASGLVDSGAGSYNEQFFGPGTRLTVL.

The chain links TRBV10-2 to TRBJ2-2, with D possibly being TRBD2 (6 bases). V shed 6 bases and J shed 3 bases, with 17 bases lying between them. Looked up from germline, CDR1 is WSHSY and CDR2 is SAAADI. This CDR3 comprises 16 residues. DNA of the CDR3: TGCGCCAGCAGCGCGCTCCTAGCGCTGGACACCGGGGAGCTGTTTTTT. This encodes CASSALLALDTGELFF.

The rearrangement uses TRBV2 and TRBJ2-2; D might be TRBD2 (6 bases). The germline V and J ends were trimmed by 5 bases and 2 bases, with 9 bases remaining between them. Germline V gives CDR1 SNHLY, CDR2 FYNNEI. This CDR3 is built from 14 residues. In nucleotides, the CDR3 is TGTGCCAGCAGTTACGGGGGAAACACCGGGGAGCTGTTTTTT. Its protein is CASSYGGNTGELFF.

This clone appeared a single time. The chain links TRBV28 to TRBJ2-7; D not certain. Germline loops: CDR1 MDHEN, CDR2 SYDVKM. The CDR3 sequence is 11 residues long. Trimming shortened V by 5 bases and J by 3 bases, and 5 bases separated the two germline ends. Written as DNA, the CDR3 is TGTGCCAGCAGTCCAGGCTACGAGCAGTACTTC. This codes for CASSPGYEQYF.

The rearrangement joins TRBV28 to TRBJ2-6; a possible D gene is TRBD2 (6 bases). The CDR3 totals 15 residues. Germline loops: CDR1 MDHEN, CDR2 SYDVKM. Trimming removed 6 bases at V and 0 bases at J, with 9 bases between. CDR3 in DNA: TGTGCCAGCAGCGTCGGGGGCTCTGGGGCCAACGTCCTGACTTTC. This gives the protein CASSVGGSGANVLTF.

V usage is TRBV5-6 and J usage is TRBJ1-4, with TRBD1 identical over 7 bases. Germline V CDR1 and CDR2: SGHDT, YYEEEE. Losses at the gene ends were 0 bases for V and 3 bases for J; bases not matched to a gene: 2. The CDR3 is 15 residues long. The CDR3 region is CASSLVGQPNEKLFF. DNA of the CDR3: TGTGCCAGCAGCTTGGTGGGACAGCCTAATGAAAAACTGTTTTTT.

The chain has TRBV4-1 and TRBJ2-5; D perhaps matches TRBD1 (5 bases). This CDR3 region has 14 residues. Between the trimmed V and J ends, which lost 5 bases and 7 bases, there was a span of 17 bases. In germline, CDR1 is MGHRA, CDR2 YSYEKL. DNA for the CDR3: TGCGCCAGCAGCTCCGACGGGTCAAGGGGGACCCAGTACTTC. This translates into CASSSDGSRGTQYF.

The chain carries TRBV7-9 and TRBJ2-1; the D gene is possibly TRBD2 (5 bases). V gave up 4 bases and J gave up 7 bases, with 20 bases separating them. Germline assignment: CDR1 SEHNR and CDR2 FQNEAQ (reference sequence). This CDR3 has 16 amino acids. CDR3 region: CASSSPWVGAENEQFF. In DNA form, the CDR3 reads TGTGCCAGCAGCTCCCCCTGGGTGGGAGCGGAAAATGAGCAGTTCTTC. Filled out from reference TRBV7-9 and TRBJ2-1, the complete variable domain reads DTGVSQNPRHKITKRGQNVTFRCDPISEHNRLYWYRQTLGQGPEFLTYFQNEAQLEKSRLLSDRFSAERPKGSFSTLEIQRTEQGDSAMYLCASSSPWVGAENEQFFGPGTRLTVL.

The chain links TRBV7-9 to TRBJ1-4; D is perhaps TRBD1 (5 bases). CDR1 and CDR2 from the germline V gene are SEHNR and FQNEAQ (reference sequence). The CDR3 extends over 13 amino acids. The V gene lost 3 bases and the J gene lost 8 bases, with 10 bases spanning the gap. This chain's CDR3 is CASSFQGLEKLFF. CDR3 nucleotide sequence: TGTGCCAGCAGCTTTCAGGGTTTGGAAAAACTGTTTTTT.

V and J are TRBV6-1 and TRBJ2-5; 11 positions match TRBD2. V shed 2 bases and J 1 base; nucleotides not matched to a gene: 3. The CDR3 runs to 16 residues. Germline V CDR1 and CDR2: MNHNS, SASEGT. This chain's CDR3 is CASSERGLAVQETQYF. CDR3 in DNA: TGTGCCAGCAGTGAAAGGGGACTAGCGGTCCAAGAGACCCAGTACTTC.

V is TRBV30 and J is TRBJ1-6; 7 bases fit TRBD1. Trimming at V came to 2 bases and at J to 1 base, leaving 8 bases not matched to a gene. The CDR3 is made up of 17 amino acids. Looked up from germline, CDR1 is GTSNPN and CDR2 is SVGIG (reference sequence). CDR3 nucleotide sequence: TGTGCCTGGAGTAAATCAGGGGGACGATCCTATAATTCACCCCTCCACTTT. It encodes CAWSKSGGRSYNSPLHF.

The chain carries TRBV6-6 and TRBJ2-5, with 12 positions matching TRBD1. Trimming removed 10 bases from V and 1 base from J; junction bases left unmatched: 10. The germline V gene has CDR1 MNHNY and CDR2 SVGAGI (reference sequence). This CDR3 spans 16 amino acids. The CDR3 coding sequence is TGTGCCACCGGGACAGGGGGCATATCGGGCCAAGAGACCCAGTACTTC. Amino acids: CATGTGGISGQETQYF.

This clone was observed a single time. V is TRBV5-5 and J is TRBJ2-7; TRBD2 is a possible D gene (5 bases). Per germline, CDR1 SGHKS and CDR2 YYEKEE (reference sequence). This CDR3 region has 16 residues. V dropped 0 bases and J dropped 4 bases, with 17 bases sitting between them. This chain's CDR3 is CASSLARGPSGYEQYF. CDR3 in DNA: TGTGCCAGCAGCTTGGCCCGGGGTCCCTCTGGGTACGAGCAGTACTTC.

The chain employs TRBV5-1 and TRBJ1-2; 11 bases are a match to TRBD1. CDR1 and CDR2 (germline): SGHRS, YFSETQ. The CDR3 is 15 amino acids. The J segment lost 2 bases and the V segment lost 3 bases, leaving 3 bases of the junction unmatched. This CDR3 is CASSYGQGANYGYTF. The CDR3 DNA reads TGCGCCAGCAGCTATGGACAGGGGGCGAACTATGGCTACACCTTC.